Following are 6 T cell receptor beta chains from one sample sequenced in a study of control samples from healthy donors and cancer patients. TCRdb's copy holds only in-frame clones and misses some; the assay was immunoSEQ multiplex PCR. The table lists approximately 170,000 clones, about 90% of them singletons. The sequencing input was blood. The origin of the receptors is a woman in her twenties or thirties in good health.

The V call is TRBV20-1, the J call TRBJ1-1, with D uncertain. Trimming took 5 bases from V and 3 from J, leaving 7 bases between them. CDR1 is DFQATT, CDR2 SNEGSKA, per germline (reference sequence). The CDR3 loop spans 11 amino acids. CDR3 in DNA: TGCAGTGCTGCCGGGGACACTGAAGCTTTCTTT. This codes for CSAAGDTEAFF.

The rearrangement uses TRBV5-1 and TRBJ2-7; D tentatively fits TRBD1 or TRBD2 (5 bases each). Germline values: CDR1 SGHRS, CDR2 YFSETQ. Trimming took 4 bases from V and 2 from J, leaving 13 bases between them. The CDR3 extends over 14 amino acids. CDR3 in DNA: TGCGCCAGCAGCGGCCGGGACGCTACCTACGAGCAGTACTTC. This codes for CASSGRDATYEQYF.

The chain links TRBV27 to TRBJ2-3; D is possibly TRBD1 (6 bases). Trimming shortened V by 6 bases and J by 4 bases, and 11 bases separated the two germline ends. Germline V gives CDR1 MNHEY, CDR2 SMNVEV (reference sequence). There are 13 residues in the CDR3. The DNA of the CDR3 is TGTGCCAGCAGAATACAGGGAGCAGATACGCAGTATTTT. It codes for CASRIQGADTQYF.

This chain uses TRBV10-2 with TRBJ1-5; D is unresolved. The CDR3 is 12 amino acids. V dropped 8 bases and J dropped 0 bases, with 5 bases sitting between them. Germline CDR1 is WSHSY and CDR2 is SAAADI. DNA for the CDR3: TGCGCCAGCGGAGGTAGCAATCAGCCCCAGCATTTT. Translation: CASGGSNQPQHF.

V is TRBV7-9 and J is TRBJ2-1; 13 bases are a match to TRBD2. From germline, CDR1 is SEHNR and CDR2 FQNEAQ (reference sequence). Germline trimming cut 0 bases from V and 9 bases from J; bases unmatched to any gene: 8. This CDR3 comprises 17 residues. The CDR3 coding sequence is TGTGCCAGCAGCTTAGCTAGACTGGGACTAGCGGGACTTGAGCAGTTCTTC. Translating it yields CASSLARLGLAGLEQFF.

This sequence joins TRBV18 and TRBJ2-3, with D uncertain. From germline, CDR1 is KGHSH and CDR2 LQKENI. V dropped 5 bases and J dropped 3 bases, with 6 bases sitting between them. CDR3 size: 12 residues. The CDR3 DNA reads TGTGCCAGCTCAACCTCGACAGATACGCAGTATTTT. Translating gives CASSTSTDTQYF.